A selection of T cell receptor beta chains follows, all from one sample in a study of T-cell reconstitution after alpha-beta-depleted transplantation in children. From the PCR reads, TCRdb called clonotypes with MiXCR, one entry per CDR3 protein. The table has around 380,000 distinct CDR3 sequences, approximately 11% seen once. This sample comprised PBMCs from the stem cell graft donor, obtained from the stem cell graft. The source of these receptors is a human donor who donated a stem cell graft to a child with acute myeloid leukemia. The CDR3 runs from the conserved cysteine through the conserved F or W. The D gene is left open where the match is weak. Size tells how often a clone was seen (once, few, many) or the class of an expanded clone, and some rows leave it out.

v_gene,d_gene,abundance,j_gene,CDR3aa,CDR3nt
TRBV5-1,-,-,TRBJ1-1,CASRPRTGQNTEAFF,TGCGCCAGCAGACCCCGGACGGGACAGAACACTGAAGCTTTCTTT
TRBV6-5,-,few,TRBJ1-1,CASSYSRTINTEAFF,TGTGCCAGCAGTTACTCGCGGACAATAAACACTGAAGCTTTCTTT
TRBV7-3,TRBD2,many,TRBJ2-1,CASSPTSGSYNEQFF,TGTGCCAGCAGCCCGACTAGCGGGTCCTACAATGAGCAGTTCTTC
TRBV9,-,few,TRBJ1-3,CASSPRVDTIYF,TGTGCCAGCAGCCCAAGGGTGGACACCATATATTTT
TRBV6-5,-,few,TRBJ2-2,CASSYWENTGELFF,TGTGCCAGCAGTTATTGGGAGAACACCGGGGAGCTGTTTTTT
TRBV24-1,TRBD1,-,TRBJ2-1,CATSDTDREQFF,TGTGCCACCAGTGACACGGACAGGGAGCAGTTCTTC
TRBV4-1,-,-,TRBJ2-1,CASWDTLGNEQFF,TGCGCCAGCTGGGACACACTGGGAAATGAGCAGTTCTTC
TRBV27,-,few,TRBJ2-1,CASSLAGRSNEQFF,TGTGCCAGCAGTTTAGCGGGAAGAAGCAATGAGCAGTTCTTC
TRBV4-2,-,-,TRBJ2-7,CASSHPLRVGRLTRVQYF,TGTGCCAGCAGCCATCCCCTAAGGGTCGGCAGACTCACTAGGGTGCAGTACTTC
TRBV19,TRBD2,-,TRBJ2-3,CASSPTSGGSLPRGTQYF,TGTGCCAGTAGCCCCACTAGCGGGGGGAGCCTTCCACGGGGTACGCAGTATTTT
TRBV6-1,TRBD1,few,TRBJ1-3,CASSALIPWTGGDSGNTIYF,TGTGCCAGCAGTGCCCTAATACCGTGGACAGGGGGCGATTCTGGAAACACCATATATTTT
TRBV6-2/TRBV6-3,-,many,TRBJ1-6,CASSPARSSSPLHF,TGTGCCAGCAGCCCGGCCAGGAGCTCTTCACCCCTCCACTTT
TRBV21-1,-,few,TRBJ2-7,CASSFHEQYF,TGTGCCAGCAGTTTTCACGAGCAGTACTTC
TRBV5-1,-,-,TRBJ1-2,CASWGAQDGYTF,TGCGCCAGCTGGGGGGCCCAGGATGGCTACACCTTC
TRBV20-1,-,-,TRBJ2-1,CSAREAPGSGSYNEQFF,TGCAGTGCTAGAGAGGCCCCCGGGAGCGGCTCCTACAATGAGCAGTTCTTC
TRBV20-1,-,-,TRBJ2-3,CSASSLAADTQYF,TGCAGTGCTAGTTCCCTAGCCGCAGATACGCAGTATTTT
TRBV12-3/TRBV12-4,-,many,TRBJ2-2,CASSSGRELFF,TGTGCCAGCAGTTCGGGGCGGGAGCTGTTTTTT
TRBV5-1,TRBD1,-,TRBJ1-4,CASSTFVPGQGNEKLFF,TGCGCCAGCAGCACTTTCGTACCGGGACAGGGGAATGAAAAACTGTTTTTT
TRBV7-9,TRBD2,few,TRBJ2-1,CASSLTSGRLNEQFF,TGTGCCAGCAGCCTAACTAGCGGGAGACTGAATGAGCAGTTCTTC
TRBV18,TRBD2,few,TRBJ2-2,CASSRTSGATNTGELFF,TGTGCCAGCTCACGGACTAGCGGGGCTACGAACACCGGGGAGCTGTTTTTT
TRBV20-1,TRBD2,-,TRBJ2-1,CSALGLADFNEQFF,TGCAGTGCGCTGGGACTAGCGGACTTCAATGAGCAGTTCTTC
TRBV9,TRBD2,-,TRBJ2-6,CASSPRTRGSGANVLTF,TGTGCCAGCAGCCCCCGGACTAGGGGCTCTGGGGCCAACGTCCTGACTTTC
TRBV6-1,-,few,TRBJ2-3,CASSPREPTDTQYF,TGTGCCAGCAGTCCACGGGAACCGACAGATACGCAGTATTTT
TRBV30,-,-,TRBJ1-2,CAWSPQGLGYTF,TGTGCCTGGAGCCCCCAAGGGTTGGGCTACACCTTC
TRBV18,-,-,TRBJ1-1,CASSPGPLGKNTEALF,TGTGCCAGCTCACCGGGGCCACTGGGGAAGAACACTGAAGCTTTGTTT
TRBV20-1,TRBD1,-,TRBJ2-1,CSARRGQGASNEQFF,TGCAGTGCTAGACGCGGACAGGGGGCCAGCAATGAGCAGTTCTTC
TRBV6-1,TRBD1,-,TRBJ1-4,CASRTDRGFEKLFF,TGTGCCAGCAGGACCGACAGGGGATTCGAAAAACTGTTTTTT
TRBV12-3/TRBV12-4,-,many,TRBJ2-5,CASSFGGTMGGQYF,TGTGCCAGCAGTTTTGGGGGGACGATGGGGGGCCAGTACTTC
TRBV7-2,-,-,TRBJ1-2,CATQGGDYGYTF,TGTGCCACCCAAGGAGGAGACTATGGCTACACCTTC
TRBV30,TRBD1,-,TRBJ2-1,CAWSVGAGGYNEQFF,TGTGCCTGGAGTGTAGGGGCAGGGGGCTACAATGAGCAGTTCTTC
TRBV5-1,-,many,TRBJ2-1,CASSPPGTGRYNEQFF,TGCGCCAGCAGCCCCCCCGGGACTGGACGTTACAATGAGCAGTTCTTC
TRBV11-3,TRBD1,few,TRBJ2-1,CASSLRTGGNNEQFF,TGTGCCAGCAGCCTCCGGACAGGGGGAAACAATGAGCAGTTCTTC
TRBV6-1,TRBD1,once,TRBJ2-2,CASSGGTGVTGELFF,TGTGCCAGCAGTGGCGGGACAGGGGTCACCGGGGAGCTGTTTTTT
TRBV20-1,-,few,TRBJ2-5,CSATPQETQYF,TGCAGTGCTACTCCACAAGAGACCCAGTACTTC
TRBV14,-,few,TRBJ2-3,CASSLNLAPDTQYF,TGTGCCAGCAGCCTTAACCTAGCGCCAGATACGCAGTATTTT
TRBV6-1,-,-,TRBJ2-1,CASSPGRYNEQFF,TGTGCCAGCAGTCCGGGACGATACAATGAGCAGTTCTTC
TRBV9,-,-,TRBJ1-4,CASSVGPLRAGATNEKLFF,TGTGCCAGCAGCGTAGGCCCCCTCAGGGCAGGTGCAACTAATGAAAAACTGTTTTTT
TRBV5-1,-,-,TRBJ2-2,CASSPPGSGSSTGELFF,TGCGCCAGCAGCCCCCCGGGGAGCGGGTCTAGCACCGGGGAGCTGTTTTTT
TRBV2,-,many,TRBJ2-1,CASSPDLPDEQFF,TGTGCCAGCAGTCCGGACCTACCCGATGAGCAGTTCTTC